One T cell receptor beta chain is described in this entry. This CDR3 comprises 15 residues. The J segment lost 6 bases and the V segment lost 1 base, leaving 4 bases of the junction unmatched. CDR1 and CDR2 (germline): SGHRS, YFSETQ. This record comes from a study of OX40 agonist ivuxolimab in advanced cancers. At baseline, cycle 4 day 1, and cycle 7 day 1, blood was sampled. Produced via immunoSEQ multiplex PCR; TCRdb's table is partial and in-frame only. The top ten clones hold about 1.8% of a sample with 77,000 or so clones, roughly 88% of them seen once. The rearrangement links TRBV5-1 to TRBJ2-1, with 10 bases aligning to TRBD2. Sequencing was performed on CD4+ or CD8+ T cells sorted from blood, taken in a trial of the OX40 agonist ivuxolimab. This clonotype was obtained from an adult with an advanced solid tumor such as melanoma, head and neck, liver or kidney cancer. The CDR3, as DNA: TGCGCCAGCAGCTTGTTGGTAGCGGGAGGCAATGAGCAGTTCTTC. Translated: CASSLLVAGGNEQFF.